This T cell receptor beta chain emerged from a study of somatic mutations in cytotoxic T cells in rheumatoid arthritis. The germline V and J ends were trimmed by 7 bases and 7 bases, with 20 bases remaining between them. CDR1 and CDR2 (germline): SQVTM, ANQGSEA. The CDR3 length is 14 residues. Sequencing was performed with immunoSEQ multiplex PCR; in TCRdb, only in-frame clones are kept and a portion is missing. The sample includes 15,000 to 20,000 clones, over 75% of them seen just once. The V gene is TRBV29-1, the J gene TRBJ2-1, with D possibly matching TRBD2 (6 bases). The specimen sequenced was CD8+ T cells sorted from blood. This clonotype was obtained from an adult with rheumatoid arthritis. The CDR3 nucleotides read TGCAGCGCGGGGTGGGCTAGCGTTCGAAATGAGCAGTTCTTC. Residues: CSAGWASVRNEQFF.